The clone carrying this TCR beta chain has a handful of counts. These data are taken from a study of T-cell reconstitution after alpha-beta-depleted transplantation in children. CDR1 is MNHEY, CDR2 SVGEGT, per germline. The V gene lost 7 bases and the J gene lost 4 bases, with 13 bases spanning the gap. This CDR3 is built from 14 residues. Preparing the TCRbeta library involved the use of unique molecular identifiers. TCRdb analysed the PCR reads with MiXCR anew, one entry per CDR3 protein. The sample lists about 200,000 distinct CDR3 sequences; about 6% were seen once. The source was PBMCs, collected before TCRalphabeta/CD19-depleted stem cell transplant. The gene calls are TRBV6-2 or TRBV6-3 and TRBJ2-2, with D unresolved. This clonotype originated in a girl less than two years old with combined immunodeficiency, due to receive a stem cell transplant. CDR3 amino acids: CASTEKPGTGELFF. Written as DNA, the CDR3 is TGTGCCAGCACCGAAAAACCAGGCACCGGGGAGCTGTTTTTT.